The rows below give T cell receptor beta chains drawn from one sample of a study of radiotherapy plus CTLA-4 blockade in lung cancer. The table came from immunoSEQ multiplex PCR; TCRdb's copy has only in-frame clones and leaves some out. The table includes over 40,000 clones, 75% to 85% detected once. Sequences were derived from peripheral blood, sampled from a patient treated with radiotherapy plus ipilimumab. The origin of the receptors is a human donor with non-small cell lung cancer who had stable disease on radiotherapy plus ipilimumab. Each CDR3 is given with its conserved first and last residue. The D gene is left open where the match is weak. Only part of the rows carry a size: once, few, many, or a class if the clone is expanded.

cdr3_length j_call d_call clone_size v_call cdr3_aa cdr3_nt
11 TRBJ2-7 NA NA TRBV28 CASSRSYEQYF TGTGCCAGCAGCCGCTCCTACGAGCAGTACTTC
20 TRBJ2-1 NA few TRBV21-1 CASSKDPGLAGRWSYNEQFF TGTGCCAGCAGCAAAGATCCGGGACTAGCGGGAAGATGGTCCTACAATGAGCAGTTCTTC
16 TRBJ2-1 NA NA TRBV9 CASSSGVTAGYNEQFF TGTGCCAGCAGCTCCGGCGTGACAGCGGGCTACAATGAGCAGTTCTTC
16 TRBJ2-3 TRBD1 NA TRBV27 CASRATGTVNTDTQYF TGTGCCAGCAGGGCGACAGGGACGGTAAACACAGATACGCAGTATTTT
15 TRBJ2-1 TRBD2 NA TRBV5-1 CASSVDLAGENEQFF TGCGCCAGCAGCGTGGACCTAGCGGGAGAAAATGAGCAGTTCTTC
14 TRBJ2-2 NA NA TRBV4-1 CASSQAGLTGELFF TGCGCCAGCAGCCAAGCCGGACTAACCGGGGAGCTGTTTTTT
14 TRBJ2-1 NA NA TRBV28 CASSSPISINEQFF TGTGCCAGCAGTTCACCTATCTCTATAAATGAGCAGTTCTTC
16 TRBJ1-1 NA NA TRBV5-6 CASSLVSGFGNTEAFF TGTGCCAGCAGCTTGGTAAGTGGTTTCGGGAACACTGAAGCTTTCTTT
13 TRBJ2-1 TRBD2 NA TRBV19 CASSTSGPGEQFF TGTGCCAGTTCGACTAGCGGCCCCGGTGAGCAGTTCTTC
14 TRBJ2-2 TRBD1 NA TRBV2 CASSLDRATGELFF TGTGCCAGCAGCCTAGACAGGGCCACCGGGGAGCTGTTTTTT
14 TRBJ2-3 NA NA TRBV7-3 CASSRIPDTDTQYF TGTGCCAGCAGTCGTATTCCAGACACAGATACGCAGTATTTT
13 TRBJ2-4 TRBD1 NA TRBV7-8 CASSLGLQGSMDF TGTGCCAGCAGCTTAGGCTTACAGGGGAGTATGGACTTC
15 TRBJ2-7 TRBD2 few TRBV2 CASRAGLAPSYEQYF TGTGCCAGCAGGGCCGGACTAGCGCCCTCCTACGAGCAGTACTTC
14 TRBJ2-1 TRBD1 NA TRBV27 CASSSARQGNEQFF TGTGCCAGCAGTTCCGCCCGACAGGGCAATGAGCAGTTCTTC
16 TRBJ2-1 TRBD1 NA TRBV5-1 CASSLEPGQDYNEQFF TGCGCCAGCAGCTTGGAACCCGGACAGGACTACAATGAGCAGTTCTTC
14 TRBJ2-5 NA NA TRBV28 CASSLLAGQETQYF TGTGCCAGCAGTTTACTGGCAGGACAAGAGACCCAGTACTTC
13 TRBJ2-1 TRBD1 NA TRBV11-3 CASSLGQGDEQFF TGTGCCAGCAGCTTAGGTCAGGGGGATGAGCAGTTCTTC
15 TRBJ2-3 TRBD2 NA TRBV7-2 CASSTAGVSADTQYF TGTGCCAGCTCAACAGCGGGAGTTTCCGCAGATACGCAGTATTTT
15 TRBJ1-4 TRBD1 NA TRBV19 CASRPTGTPNEKLFF TGTGCCAGTAGGCCGACAGGGACGCCTAATGAAAAACTGTTTTTT
13 TRBJ2-5 NA few TRBV10-3 CAISESTEETQYF TGTGCCATCAGTGAGTCGACAGAAGAGACCCAGTACTTC
15 TRBJ2-2 TRBD1 few TRBV18 CASSPGQGKTGELFF TGTGCCAGCTCACCAGGACAGGGTAAAACCGGGGAGCTGTTTTTT
13 TRBJ2-1 NA NA TRBV2 CASRPGLSNEQFF TGTGCCAGCAGACCGGGACTTTCCAATGAGCAGTTCTTC
17 TRBJ2-5 TRBD1 once TRBV28 CASSFTHSTGRGKTQYF TGTGCCAGCAGTTTCACCCACTCGACAGGGAGAGGGAAGACCCAGTACTTC
15 TRBJ2-5 NA NA TRBV7-2 CASSSGAGARETQYF TGTGCCAGCAGCTCTGGCGCAGGGGCCAGGGAGACCCAGTACTTC
15 TRBJ2-1 TRBD2 NA TRBV27 CASSLSGGNYNEQFF TGTGCCAGCAGTTTATCGGGAGGGAACTACAATGAGCAGTTCTTC
16 TRBJ2-3 TRBD2 NA TRBV29-1 CSVPGTSGRFPDTQYF TGCAGCGTTCCTGGGACTAGCGGGAGGTTCCCAGATACGCAGTATTTT
15 TRBJ1-2 NA NA TRBV12-2 CASRLGAGTNYGYTF TGTGCAAGTCGCTTAGGGGCAGGGACTAACTATGGCTACACCTTC
13 TRBJ2-2 NA few TRBV15 CATSRMGLRELFF TGTGCCACCAGCAGAATGGGGCTACGGGAGCTGTTTTTT
15 TRBJ1-5 TRBD1 NA TRBV7-2 CASSGTGSSGQPQHF TGTGCCAGCAGCGGGACAGGGAGCAGTGGGCAGCCCCAGCATTTT
11 TRBJ2-5 NA once TRBV7-2 CASTRQETQYF TGTGCCAGCACCCGTCAAGAGACCCAGTACTTC
15 TRBJ2-3 TRBD2 NA TRBV5-4 CASRLAGGRTDTQYF TGTGCCAGCAGGTTAGCGGGAGGGCGCACAGATACGCAGTATTTT
11 TRBJ2-3 NA NA TRBV20-1 CSAERADTQYF TGCAGTGCGGAGAGGGCAGATACGCAGTATTTT
13 TRBJ2-1 NA NA TRBV7-8 CASSPDFSDEQFF TGTGCCAGCAGCCCGGACTTTAGCGATGAGCAGTTCTTC
16 TRBJ2-7 NA NA TRBV4-1 CASSQTAWGGRGEQYF TGCGCCAGCAGCCAAACGGCTTGGGGAGGTCGGGGCGAGCAGTACTTC
14 TRBJ2-7 TRBD2 few TRBV27 CASSHPERGQEQYF TGTGCCAGCAGCCACCCCGAGCGGGGTCAAGAGCAGTACTTC
15 TRBJ1-2 NA NA TRBV18 CASSPQGQANYGYTF TGTGCCAGCTCACCACAGGGGCAAGCTAACTATGGCTACACCTTC
14 TRBJ2-1 NA NA TRBV11-1 CASSSAGNRNEQFF TGTGCCAGCAGCTCAGCCGGGAATCGAAATGAGCAGTTCTTC
13 TRBJ2-1 TRBD2 NA TRBV29-1 CSVASTSGGEQFF TGCAGCGTTGCCTCGACTAGCGGGGGTGAGCAGTTCTTC
15 TRBJ1-1 NA NA TRBV5-1 CASSFRARSNTEAFF TGCGCCAGCAGCTTCAGGGCCCGCTCGAACACTGAAGCTTTCTTT
16 TRBJ2-7 TRBD2 NA TRBV4-1 CASSQGLAGGPYEQYF TGCGCCAGCAGCCAAGGCTTGGCGGGAGGCCCCTACGAGCAGTACTTC
17 TRBJ2-5 TRBD2 NA TRBV5-1 CASSQTSGRARDETQYF TGCGCCAGCAGTCAGACTAGCGGGAGGGCCCGGGATGAGACCCAGTACTTC
13 TRBJ1-1 NA NA TRBV4-1 CASSLEGGRDAFF TGCGCCAGCAGCCTCGAGGGGGGGCGAGATGCTTTCTTT
15 TRBJ2-1 TRBD2 NA TRBV28 CASSPGLAGVNEQFF TGTGCCAGCAGCCCGGGACTAGCGGGAGTCAATGAGCAGTTCTTC
13 TRBJ1-5 NA few TRBV10-3 CAIKGDSNQPQHF TGTGCCATCAAGGGGGATAGCAATCAGCCCCAGCATTTT
13 TRBJ2-5 TRBD1 NA TRBV25-1 CASITGTGETQYF TGTGCCAGCATCACTGGGACAGGGGAGACCCAGTACTTC
15 TRBJ1-4 TRBD1 NA TRBV5-4 CASSSRTGDNEKLFF TGTGCCAGCAGCTCGCGGACAGGAGACAACGAAAAACTGTTTTTT
12 TRBJ2-3 NA NA TRBV7-3 CASRAEANTQYF TGTGCCAGCAGAGCGGAAGCAAATACGCAGTATTTT
18 TRBJ2-5 TRBD2 few TRBV19 CASSIRGLAGGIQETQYF TGTGCCAGTAGTATCAGGGGCCTAGCGGGAGGAATCCAAGAGACCCAGTACTTC
15 TRBJ1-2 NA few TRBV4-3 CASSQRGAGYYGYTF TGCGCCAGCAGCCAGCGGGGTGCGGGATACTATGGCTACACCTTC
13 TRBJ2-7 NA NA TRBV6-1 CASSGGMTYEQYF TGTGCCAGCTCAGGTGGCATGACCTACGAGCAGTACTTC
17 TRBJ2-3 TRBD2 NA TRBV27 CASSPGAGTSGEDTQYF TGTGCCAGCAGTCCCGGTGCCGGGACTAGCGGGGAGGATACGCAGTATTTT
15 TRBJ2-1 TRBD2 few TRBV7-2 CASSVSGSSYNEQFF TGTGCCAGCAGCGTTAGCGGGAGCTCCTACAATGAGCAGTTCTTC
15 TRBJ2-3 NA NA TRBV6-5 CASSYDRTRADTQYF TGTGCCAGCAGTTACGACCGCACACGGGCAGATACGCAGTATTTT